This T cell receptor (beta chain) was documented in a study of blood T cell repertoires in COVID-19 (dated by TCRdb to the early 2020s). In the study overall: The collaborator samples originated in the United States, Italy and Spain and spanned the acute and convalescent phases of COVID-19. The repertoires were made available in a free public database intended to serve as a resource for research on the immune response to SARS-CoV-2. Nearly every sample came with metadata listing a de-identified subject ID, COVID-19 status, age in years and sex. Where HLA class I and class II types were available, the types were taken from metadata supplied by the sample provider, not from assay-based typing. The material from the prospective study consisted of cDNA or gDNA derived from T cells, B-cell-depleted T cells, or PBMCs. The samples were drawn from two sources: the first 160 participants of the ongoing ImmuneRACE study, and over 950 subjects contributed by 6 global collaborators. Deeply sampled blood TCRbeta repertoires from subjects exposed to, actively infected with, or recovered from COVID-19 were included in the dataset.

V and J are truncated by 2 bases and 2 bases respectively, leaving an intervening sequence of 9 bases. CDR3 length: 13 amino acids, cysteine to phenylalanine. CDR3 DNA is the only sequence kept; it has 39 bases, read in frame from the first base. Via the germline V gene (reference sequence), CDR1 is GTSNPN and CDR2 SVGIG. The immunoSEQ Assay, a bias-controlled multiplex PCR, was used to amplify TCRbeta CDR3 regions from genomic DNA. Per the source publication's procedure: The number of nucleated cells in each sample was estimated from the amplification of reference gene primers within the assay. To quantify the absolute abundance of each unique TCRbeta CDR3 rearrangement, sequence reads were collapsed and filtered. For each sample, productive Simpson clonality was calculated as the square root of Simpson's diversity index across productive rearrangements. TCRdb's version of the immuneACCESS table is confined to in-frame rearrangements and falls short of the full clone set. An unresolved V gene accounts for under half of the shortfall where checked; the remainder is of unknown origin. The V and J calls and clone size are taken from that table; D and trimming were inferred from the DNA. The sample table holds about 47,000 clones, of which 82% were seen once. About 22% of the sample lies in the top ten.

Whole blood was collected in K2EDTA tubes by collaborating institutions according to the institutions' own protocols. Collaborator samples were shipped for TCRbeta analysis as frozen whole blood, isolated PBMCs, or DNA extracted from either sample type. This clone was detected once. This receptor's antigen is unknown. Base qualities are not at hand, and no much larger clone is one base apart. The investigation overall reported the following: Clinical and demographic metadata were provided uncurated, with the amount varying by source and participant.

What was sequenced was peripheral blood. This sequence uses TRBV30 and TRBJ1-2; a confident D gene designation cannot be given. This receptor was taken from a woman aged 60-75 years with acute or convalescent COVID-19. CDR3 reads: CAWSPGSNYGYTF. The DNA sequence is TGTGCCTGGAGTCCGGGGTCCAACTATGGCTACACCTTC.